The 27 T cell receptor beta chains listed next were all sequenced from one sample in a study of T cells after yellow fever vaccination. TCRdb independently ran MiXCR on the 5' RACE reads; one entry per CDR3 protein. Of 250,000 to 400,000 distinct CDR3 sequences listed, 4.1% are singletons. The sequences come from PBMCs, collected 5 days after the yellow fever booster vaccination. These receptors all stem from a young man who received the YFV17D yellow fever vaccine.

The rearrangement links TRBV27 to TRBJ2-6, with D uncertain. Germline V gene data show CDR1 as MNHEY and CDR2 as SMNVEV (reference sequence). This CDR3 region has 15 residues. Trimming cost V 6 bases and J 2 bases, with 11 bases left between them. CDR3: CASSPGLPGANVLTF. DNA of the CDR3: TGTGCCAGCAGCCCCGGGCTACCTGGGGCCAACGTCCTGACTTTC.

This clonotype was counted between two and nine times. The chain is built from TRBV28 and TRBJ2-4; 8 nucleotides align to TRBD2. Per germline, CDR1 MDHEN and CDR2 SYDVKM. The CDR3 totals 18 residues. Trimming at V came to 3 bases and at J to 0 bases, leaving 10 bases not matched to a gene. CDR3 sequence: CASSFTIAGKIAKNIQYF. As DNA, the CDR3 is TGTGCCAGCAGTTTCACCATAGCGGGAAAAATAGCCAAAAACATTCAGTACTTC.

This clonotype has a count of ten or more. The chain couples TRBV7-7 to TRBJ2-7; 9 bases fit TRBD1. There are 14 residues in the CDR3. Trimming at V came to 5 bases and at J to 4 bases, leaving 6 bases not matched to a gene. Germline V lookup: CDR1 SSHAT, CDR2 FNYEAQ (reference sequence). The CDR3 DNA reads TGTGCCAGCAGCCCCGGGACAGGGAGATACGAGCAGTACTTC. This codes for CASSPGTGRYEQYF.

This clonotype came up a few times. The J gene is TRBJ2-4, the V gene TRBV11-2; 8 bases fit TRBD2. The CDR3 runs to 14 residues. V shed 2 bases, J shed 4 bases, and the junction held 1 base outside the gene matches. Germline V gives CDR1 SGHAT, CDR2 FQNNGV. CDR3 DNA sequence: TGTGCCAGCAGCTTATTAGCGGGGAAAAACATTCAGTACTTC. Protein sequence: CASSLLAGKNIQYF. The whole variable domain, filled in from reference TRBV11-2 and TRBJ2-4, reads EAGVAQSPRYKIIEKRQSVAFWCNPISGHATLYWYQQILGQGPKLLIQFQNNGVVDDSQLPKDRFSAERLKGVDSTLKIQPAKLEDSAVYLCASSLLAGKNIQYFGAGTRLSVL.

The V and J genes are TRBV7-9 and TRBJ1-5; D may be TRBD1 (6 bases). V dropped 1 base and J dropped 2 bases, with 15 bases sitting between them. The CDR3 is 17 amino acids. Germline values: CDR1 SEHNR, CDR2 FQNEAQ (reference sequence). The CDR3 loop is CASSLDGGARGNQPQHF. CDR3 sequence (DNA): TGTGCCAGCAGCTTAGATGGGGGGGCGCGAGGCAATCAGCCCCAGCATTTT.

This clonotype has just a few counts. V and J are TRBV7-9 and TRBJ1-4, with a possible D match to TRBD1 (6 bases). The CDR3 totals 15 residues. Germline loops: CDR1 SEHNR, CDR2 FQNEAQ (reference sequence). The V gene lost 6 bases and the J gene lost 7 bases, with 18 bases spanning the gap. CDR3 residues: CASSYTGGLGEKLFF. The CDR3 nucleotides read TGTGCCAGCAGTTACACGGGGGGGCTGGGTGAAAAACTGTTTTTT.

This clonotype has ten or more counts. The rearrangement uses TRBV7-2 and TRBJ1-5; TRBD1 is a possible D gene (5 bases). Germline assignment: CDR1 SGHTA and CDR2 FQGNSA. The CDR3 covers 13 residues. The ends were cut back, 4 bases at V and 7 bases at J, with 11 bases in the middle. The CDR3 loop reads CASSYGGEQPQHF. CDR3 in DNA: TGTGCCAGCAGCTACGGGGGGGAGCAGCCCCAGCATTTT.

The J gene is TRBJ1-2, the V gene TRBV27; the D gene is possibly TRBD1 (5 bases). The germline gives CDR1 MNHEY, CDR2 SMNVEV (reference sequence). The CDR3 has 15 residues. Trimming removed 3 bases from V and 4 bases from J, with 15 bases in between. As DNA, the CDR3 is TGTGCCAGCAGTTTTATGGAAGGGGATGGCTATGGCTACACCTTC. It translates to CASSFMEGDGYGYTF.

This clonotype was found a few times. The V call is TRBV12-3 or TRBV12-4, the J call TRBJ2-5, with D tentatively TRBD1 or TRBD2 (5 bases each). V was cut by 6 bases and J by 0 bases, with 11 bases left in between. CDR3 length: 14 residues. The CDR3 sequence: CASRTGTYQETQYF. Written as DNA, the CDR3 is TGTGCCAGCAGGACCGGGACCTACCAAGAGACCCAGTACTTC.

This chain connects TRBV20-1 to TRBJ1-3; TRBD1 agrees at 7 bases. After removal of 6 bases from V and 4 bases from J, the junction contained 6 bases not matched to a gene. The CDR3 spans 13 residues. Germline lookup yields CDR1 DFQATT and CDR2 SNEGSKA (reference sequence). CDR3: CSAYRGAGNTIYF. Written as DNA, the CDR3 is TGCAGTGCGTACAGGGGAGCGGGAAACACCATATATTTT.

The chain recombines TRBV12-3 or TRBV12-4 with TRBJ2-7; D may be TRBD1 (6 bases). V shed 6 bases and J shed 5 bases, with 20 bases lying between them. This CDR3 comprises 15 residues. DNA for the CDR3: TGTGCCAGCAGCCGAACAGGGATCAAGGGGAACGAGCAGTACTTC. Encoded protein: CASSRTGIKGNEQYF.

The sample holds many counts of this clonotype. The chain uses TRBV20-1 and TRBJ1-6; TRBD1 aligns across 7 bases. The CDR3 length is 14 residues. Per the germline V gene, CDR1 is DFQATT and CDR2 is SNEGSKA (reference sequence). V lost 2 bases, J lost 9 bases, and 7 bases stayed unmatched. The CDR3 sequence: CSARSTGDGSPLHF. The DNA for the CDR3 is TGCAGTGCTAGAAGCACAGGGGACGGTTCACCCCTCCACTTT.

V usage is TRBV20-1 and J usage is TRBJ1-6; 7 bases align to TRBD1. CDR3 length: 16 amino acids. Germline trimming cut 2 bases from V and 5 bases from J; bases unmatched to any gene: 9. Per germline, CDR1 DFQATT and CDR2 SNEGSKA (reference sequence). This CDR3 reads CSARQARQGDNSPLHF. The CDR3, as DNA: TGCAGTGCTAGACAAGCCAGACAGGGAGATAATTCACCCCTCCACTTT.

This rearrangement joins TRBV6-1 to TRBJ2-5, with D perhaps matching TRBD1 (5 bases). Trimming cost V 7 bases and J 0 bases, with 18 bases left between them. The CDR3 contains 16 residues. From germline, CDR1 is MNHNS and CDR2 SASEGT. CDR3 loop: CASIRSGASNQETQYF. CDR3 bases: TGTGCCAGCATCCGGTCTGGGGCCAGCAACCAAGAGACCCAGTACTTC.

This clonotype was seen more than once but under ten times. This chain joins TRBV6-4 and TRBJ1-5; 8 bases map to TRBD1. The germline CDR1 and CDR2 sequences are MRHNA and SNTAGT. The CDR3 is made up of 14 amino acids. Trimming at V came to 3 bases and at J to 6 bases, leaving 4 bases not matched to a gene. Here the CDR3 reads CASSESGGGQPQHF. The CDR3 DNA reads TGTGCCAGCAGTGAATCAGGGGGCGGTCAGCCCCAGCATTTT.

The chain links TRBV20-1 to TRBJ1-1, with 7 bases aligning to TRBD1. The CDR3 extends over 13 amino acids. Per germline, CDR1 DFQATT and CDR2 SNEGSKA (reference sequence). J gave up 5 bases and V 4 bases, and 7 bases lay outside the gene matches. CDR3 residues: CSATQGEITEAFF. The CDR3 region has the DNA TGCAGTGCTACTCAGGGGGAGATAACTGAAGCTTTCTTT.

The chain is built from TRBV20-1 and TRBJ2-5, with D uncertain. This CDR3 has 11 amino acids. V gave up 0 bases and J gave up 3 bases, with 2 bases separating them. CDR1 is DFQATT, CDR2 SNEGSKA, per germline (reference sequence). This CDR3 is CSAREKETQYF. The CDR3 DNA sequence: TGCAGTGCTAGAGAAAAAGAGACCCAGTACTTC.

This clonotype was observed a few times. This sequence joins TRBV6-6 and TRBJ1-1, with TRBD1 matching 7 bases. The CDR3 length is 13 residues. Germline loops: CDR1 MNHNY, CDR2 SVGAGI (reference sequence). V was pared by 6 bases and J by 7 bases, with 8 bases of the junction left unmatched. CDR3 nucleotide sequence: TGTGCCAGCAGGAGGGGGCTAGTTAGTGAAGCTTTCTTT. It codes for CASRRGLVSEAFF.

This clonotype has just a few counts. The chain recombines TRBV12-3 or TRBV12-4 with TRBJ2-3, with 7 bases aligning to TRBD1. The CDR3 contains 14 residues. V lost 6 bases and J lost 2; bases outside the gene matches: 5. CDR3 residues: CASRVQGSTDTQYF. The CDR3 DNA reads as TGTGCCAGCAGGGTACAGGGGTCCACAGATACGCAGTATTTT.

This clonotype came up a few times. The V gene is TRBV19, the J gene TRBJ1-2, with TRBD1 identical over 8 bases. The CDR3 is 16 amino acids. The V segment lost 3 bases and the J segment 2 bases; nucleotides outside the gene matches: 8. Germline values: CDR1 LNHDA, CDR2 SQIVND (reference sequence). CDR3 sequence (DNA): TGTGCCAGTAGTATCGGTGGGACAGGTTTGAACTATGGCTACACCTTC. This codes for CASSIGGTGLNYGYTF.

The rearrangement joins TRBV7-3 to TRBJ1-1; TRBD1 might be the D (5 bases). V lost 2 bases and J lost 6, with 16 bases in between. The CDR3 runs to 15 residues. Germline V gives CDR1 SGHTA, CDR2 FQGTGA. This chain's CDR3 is CASSLGGVLGAEAFF. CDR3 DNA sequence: TGTGCCAGCAGCTTAGGGGGGGTCCTAGGGGCTGAAGCTTTCTTT.

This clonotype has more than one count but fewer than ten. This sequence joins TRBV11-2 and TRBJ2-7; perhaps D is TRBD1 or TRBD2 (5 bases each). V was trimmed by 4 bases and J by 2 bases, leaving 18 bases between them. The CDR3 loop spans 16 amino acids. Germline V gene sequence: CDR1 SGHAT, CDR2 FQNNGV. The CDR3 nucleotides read TGTGCCAGCAGCTACCTATCCGGGACGGTAGCCTACGAGCAGTACTTC. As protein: CASSYLSGTVAYEQYF.

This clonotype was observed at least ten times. The CDR3 DNA reads TGCGCCAGCAGCTTGGGGTGGACAGGGGCGGACATTCAGTACTTC. This gives the protein CASSLGWTGADIQYF. The rearrangement links TRBV5-1 to TRBJ2-4, with 9 bases aligning to TRBD1. CDR1 and CDR2 from the germline V gene are SGHRS and YFSETQ. This CDR3 contains 15 residues. V shed 0 bases, J shed 8 bases, and the junction held 6 bases outside the gene matches.

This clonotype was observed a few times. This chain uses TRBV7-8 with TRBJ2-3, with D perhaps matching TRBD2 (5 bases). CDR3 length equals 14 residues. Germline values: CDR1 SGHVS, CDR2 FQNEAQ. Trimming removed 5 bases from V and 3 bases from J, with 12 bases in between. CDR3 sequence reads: CASSPEGWTDTQYF. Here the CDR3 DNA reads TGTGCCAGCAGCCCAGAGGGTTGGACAGATACGCAGTATTTT.

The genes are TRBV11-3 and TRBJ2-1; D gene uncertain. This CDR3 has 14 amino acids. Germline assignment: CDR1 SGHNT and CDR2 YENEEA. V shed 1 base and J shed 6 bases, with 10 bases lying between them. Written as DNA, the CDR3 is TGTGCCAGCAGCTTAGCAAAAGCGAGCAATGAGCAGTTCTTC. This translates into CASSLAKASNEQFF. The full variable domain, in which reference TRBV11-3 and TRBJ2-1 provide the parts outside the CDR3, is EAGVVQSPRYKIIEKKQPVAFWCNPISGHNTLYWYLQNLGQGPELLIRYENEEAVDDSQLPKDRFSAERLKGVDSTLKIQPAELGDSAVYLCASSLAKASNEQFFGPGTRLTVL.

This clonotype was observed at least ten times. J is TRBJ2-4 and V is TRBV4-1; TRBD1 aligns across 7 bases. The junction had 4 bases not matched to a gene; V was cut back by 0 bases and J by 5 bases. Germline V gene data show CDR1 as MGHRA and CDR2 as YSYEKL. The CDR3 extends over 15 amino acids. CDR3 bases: TGCGCCAGCAGCCAAGATGGGCAGGGGGAAAACATTCAGTACTTC. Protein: CASSQDGQGENIQYF.

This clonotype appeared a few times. The DNA of the CDR3 is TGCGCCAGCAGCCCCAAAGCAGCGCGGAACACAGATACGCAGTATTTT. This translates into CASSPKAARNTDTQYF. The gene calls are TRBV5-1 and TRBJ2-3; D is undetermined. The length of the CDR3 is 16 residues. CDR1 and CDR2 (germline): SGHRS, YFSETQ. The V gene lost 4 bases and the J gene lost 2 bases, with 17 bases spanning the gap.